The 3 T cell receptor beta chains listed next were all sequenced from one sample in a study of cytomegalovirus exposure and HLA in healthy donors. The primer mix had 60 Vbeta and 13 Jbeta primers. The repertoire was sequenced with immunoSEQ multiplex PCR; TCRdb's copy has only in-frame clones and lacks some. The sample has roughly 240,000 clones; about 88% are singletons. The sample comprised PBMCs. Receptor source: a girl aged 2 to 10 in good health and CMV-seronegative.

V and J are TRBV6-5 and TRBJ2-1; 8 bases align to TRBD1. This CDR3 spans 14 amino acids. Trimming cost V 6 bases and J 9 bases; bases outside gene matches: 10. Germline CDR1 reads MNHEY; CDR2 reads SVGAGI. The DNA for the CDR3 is TGTGCCAGCAGCATGACAGGGGAGTATAGTGAGCAGTTCTTC. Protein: CASSMTGEYSEQFF.

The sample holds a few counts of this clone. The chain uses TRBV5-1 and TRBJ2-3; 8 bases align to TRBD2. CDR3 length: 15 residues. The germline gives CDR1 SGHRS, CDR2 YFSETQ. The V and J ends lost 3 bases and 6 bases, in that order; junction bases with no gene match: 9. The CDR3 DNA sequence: TGCGCCAGCAGCTCCGGGACTAGGGGCATGGATACGCAGTATTTT. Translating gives CASSSGTRGMDTQYF.

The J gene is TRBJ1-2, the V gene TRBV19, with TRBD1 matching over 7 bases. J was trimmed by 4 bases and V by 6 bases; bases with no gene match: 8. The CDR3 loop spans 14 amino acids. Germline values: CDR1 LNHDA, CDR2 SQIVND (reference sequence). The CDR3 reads CASSNDRAPYGYTF. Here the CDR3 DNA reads TGTGCCAGTAGCAACGACAGGGCGCCCTATGGCTACACCTTC.